What follows is one T cell receptor (beta chain) and its context. The specificity of this receptor is unknown. Nothing much larger sits one base from this clone, and base qualities are not available. This sample stems from a study of blood T cell repertoires in COVID-19 (dated by TCRdb to about 2020). Concerning the study at large: Samples from collaborators originated in the United States, Italy and Spain and spanned both the acute and convalescent phases of COVID-19. The prospective study material was composed of cDNA or gDNA derived from T cells, B-cell-depleted T cells, or PBMCs. The dataset comprised deeply sampled blood TCRbeta repertoires from subjects exposed to, actively infected with, or recovered from COVID-19. The repertoires were released in a freely available public database meant as a resource for research on the immune response to SARS-CoV-2. The samples were drawn from the first 160 participants of the ongoing ImmuneRACE study and from some 1,300 subjects provided by 6 global collaborators. A de-identified subject ID, COVID-19 status, age in years and sex were almost always included in the sample metadata. Where available, HLA class I and class II types were taken from metadata supplied by the sample provider and were not determined by assay-based typing. General study outcomes and caveats: How much clinical and demographic metadata was included differed by source and by participant, and the metadata was provided uncurated.

Unmatched junction bases come to 7, with V trimmed by 5 bases and J by 4 bases. The CDR3 measures 15 amino acids from cysteine to phenylalanine. Only CDR3 DNA is held: 45 bases, read in frame from base 1. The germline V gene sets CDR1 to SGHVS and CDR2 to FQNEAQ. TCRbeta CDR3 regions were amplified from genomic DNA using the immunoSEQ Assay, a bias-controlled multiplex PCR. As for the original processing: Nucleated cell counts per sample were estimated from amplification of reference gene primers within the assay. Sequence reads were collapsed and filtered to measure the absolute abundance of every unique TCRbeta CDR3 rearrangement. For each sample, productive Simpson clonality was calculated by taking the square root of Simpson's diversity index across productive rearrangements. Not all clones reach the TCRdb copy of this immuneACCESS table, which keeps in-frame sequences only. Checked studies attribute under half of the gap to unresolved V genes and leave the rest unexplained. V, J and clone size reflect that table, while D and trimming were determined from the DNA. Counted in this sample were roughly 120,000 clones; roughly 79% of them appeared once. More than 15% of the sample lies in the top ten.

Collaborating institutions collected whole blood in K2EDTA tubes following their own protocols. Collaborator samples were shipped for TCRbeta analysis as frozen whole blood, isolated PBMCs, or DNA extracted from either sample type. The sample taken for sequencing was peripheral blood. This receptor chain uses TRBV7-8 and TRBJ2-3, with 9 junctional bases fitting TRBD2. The sequence derives from a woman of 80 years or more with active or convalescent COVID-19. The CDR3 here reads CASSQSGRSADTQYF. The bases read TGTGCCAGCAGCCAGAGCGGGAGGTCCGCAGATACGCAGTATTTT.